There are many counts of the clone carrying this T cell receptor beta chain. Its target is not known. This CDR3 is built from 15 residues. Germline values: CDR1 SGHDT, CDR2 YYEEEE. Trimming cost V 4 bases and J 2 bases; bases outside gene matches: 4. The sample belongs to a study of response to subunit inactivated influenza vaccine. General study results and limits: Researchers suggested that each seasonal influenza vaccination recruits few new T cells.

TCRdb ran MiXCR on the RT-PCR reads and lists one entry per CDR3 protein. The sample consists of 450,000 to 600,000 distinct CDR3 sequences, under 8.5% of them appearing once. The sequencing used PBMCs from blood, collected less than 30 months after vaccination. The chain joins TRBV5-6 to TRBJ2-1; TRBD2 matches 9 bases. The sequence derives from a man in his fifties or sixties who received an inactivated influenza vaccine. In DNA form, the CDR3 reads TGTGCCAGCAGCGTGGGACTAGCAACCTACAATGAGCAGTTCTTC. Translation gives CASSVGLATYNEQFF. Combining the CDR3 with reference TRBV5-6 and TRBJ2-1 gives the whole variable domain DAGVTQSPTHLIKTRGQQVTLRCSPKSGHDTVSWYQQALGQGPQFIFQYYEEEERQRGNFPDRFSGHQFPNYSSELNVNALLLGDSALYLCASSVGLATYNEQFFGPGTRLTVL.